These 20 T cell receptor beta chains were sequenced from one sample in a study of cytomegalovirus exposure and HLA in healthy donors. The study ran its PCR with 60 Vbeta and 13 Jbeta primers. Generated by immunoSEQ multiplex PCR, the TCRdb table keeps only in-frame clones and is missing some. The table shows around 190,000 clones, with roughly 78% occurring only once. Sample: PBMCs. The origin of the receptors is a woman between 40 and 55 years old in good health and CMV-seronegative.

The rearrangement links TRBV7-8 to TRBJ1-5; D not certain. The CDR3 totals 12 residues. Germline V lookup: CDR1 SGHVS, CDR2 FQNEAQ. V shed 5 bases and J shed 4 bases, with 6 bases lying between them. The CDR3 sequence: CASSPPNQPQHF. CDR3 DNA: TGTGCCAGCAGCCCCCCTAATCAGCCCCAGCATTTT.

Notes on this clone: Other DNA sequences from this sample encode an identical CDR3 as well. The genes are TRBV6-5 and TRBJ1-3; possibly TRBD1 for D (6 bases). The CDR3 length is 15 residues. The V gene lost 0 bases and the J gene lost 0 bases, with 6 bases spanning the gap. Looked up from germline, CDR1 is MNHEY and CDR2 is SVGAGI. CDR3 region: CASSYSGGSGNTIYF. Here the CDR3 DNA reads TGTGCCAGCAGTTACTCAGGGGGCTCTGGAAACACCATATATTTT.

Remarks on this clone: Different DNA sequences within this sample yield the same CDR3. The rearrangement uses TRBV5-4 and TRBJ1-2, with D possibly being TRBD1 (6 bases). The CDR3 sequence is 16 residues long. Germline V CDR1 and CDR2: SGHNT, YYREEE (reference sequence). Trimming shortened V by 4 bases and J by 6 bases, and 22 bases separated the two germline ends. The CDR3 loop is CASSPFGTGGEDGYTF. The CDR3 nucleotides read TGTGCCAGCAGCCCCTTTGGGACGGGGGGCGAAGATGGCTACACCTTC.

The J gene is TRBJ2-3, the V gene TRBV28; D may be TRBD1 (6 bases). V lost 2 bases and J lost 3, with 12 bases in between. Germline V lookup: CDR1 MDHEN, CDR2 SYDVKM. The CDR3 has 15 amino acids. The CDR3 sequence: CASSLVGGATDTQYF. The DNA of the CDR3 is TGTGCCAGCAGTTTAGTTGGGGGCGCAACAGATACGCAGTATTTT.

This clone came up once. The chain links TRBV5-1 to TRBJ2-7, with D hard to call. This CDR3 region has 13 residues. The germline V and J ends were trimmed by 0 bases and 5 bases, with 9 bases remaining between them. The germline V gene encodes CDR1 SGHRS and CDR2 YFSETQ. The CDR3 sequence: CASSLGGWDEQYF. CDR3 nucleotides: TGCGCCAGCAGCTTGGGAGGTTGGGACGAGCAGTACTTC. The full variable domain, rest sourced from reference TRBV5-1 and TRBJ2-7, is KAGVTQTPRYLIKTRGQQVTLSCSPISGHRSVSWYQQTPGQGLQFLFEYFSETQRNKGNFPGRFSGRQFSNSRSEMNVSTLELGDSALYLCASSLGGWDEQYFGPGTRLTVT.

The chain uses TRBV6-1 and TRBJ2-3, with D perhaps matching TRBD2 (7 bases). This CDR3 is 15 amino acids long. V was clipped by 3 bases and J by 3 bases, with 13 bases between them. CDR1 and CDR2 (germline): MNHNS, SASEGT. The CDR3, as DNA: TGTGCCAGCAGTGATGGCGGGGGCTATACAGATACGCAGTATTTT. Protein: CASSDGGGYTDTQYF.

The chain combines TRBV4-3 with TRBJ2-4; D possibly corresponds to TRBD2 (6 bases). The CDR3 is made up of 16 amino acids. Trimming took off 0 bases at V and 3 bases at J, with 12 bases between the two ends. The germline gives CDR1 LGHNA, CDR2 YSLEER. CDR3 bases: TGCGCCAGCAGCCAAGACTTGCCAGCGGGCAAAAACATTCAGTACTTC. The encoded protein is CASSQDLPAGKNIQYF.

The genes are TRBV6-1 and TRBJ2-7, with 10 positions matching TRBD1. The CDR3 extends over 15 amino acids. The trim removed 9 bases at V and 6 bases at J, leaving 14 bases unmatched. CDR1 MNHNS and CDR2 SASEGT come from the germline V gene. Here the CDR3 DNA reads TGTGCCAGTACTCGGGGGTATGGGACAGGGGTCGAGCAGTACTTC. Its translation: CASTRGYGTGVEQYF.

V and J are TRBV27 and TRBJ2-1; D is perhaps TRBD2 (6 bases). Trimming cost V 10 bases and J 2 bases, with 15 bases left between them. The CDR3 sequence is 14 residues long. Germline V CDR1 and CDR2: MNHEY, SMNVEV (reference sequence). In DNA, the CDR3 is TGTGCCACTCAAGCGGCGGGAACCTACAATGAGCAGTTCTTC. Translated, it gives CATQAAGTYNEQFF.

The chain recombines TRBV10-3 with TRBJ1-5; no clear D gene. The CDR3 is 15 residues long. From germline, CDR1 is ENHRY and CDR2 SYGVKD. The V and J ends lost 0 bases and 8 bases respectively, with 14 bases between them. The CDR3 coding sequence is TGTGCCATCAGTGAGTCGTTGGAAGGGAGGGAGCCCCAGCATTTT. This codes for CAISESLEGREPQHF.

The chain links TRBV11-3 to TRBJ1-1; 8 positions match TRBD1. V was clipped by 5 bases and J by 3 bases; unmatched bases: 11. The CDR3 consists of 16 residues. CDR1 and CDR2 (germline): SGHNT, YENEEA. CDR3 DNA: TGTGCCAGCAGCACCCGACAGGGGCAGAGAGACACTGAAGCTTTCTTT. It specifies CASSTRQGQRDTEAFF.

This clone occurred once. One end of the junction is discordant with germline, which a read error may explain. The chain recombines TRBV7-9 with TRBJ1-5; the D is unclear. The germline CDR1 and CDR2 sequences are SEHNR and FQNEAQ (reference sequence). The length of the CDR3 is 12 residues. This chain's CDR3 is CSSSHSNQPQHF. CDR3 nucleotide sequence: TGTTCCAGCAGCCATAGCAATCAGCCCCAGCATTTT.

The chain links TRBV5-4 to TRBJ1-4; possible D gene TRBD1, 6 bases. This CDR3 region has 14 residues. The V gene lost 5 bases and the J gene lost 6 bases, with 14 bases spanning the gap. Germline CDR1 reads SGHNT; CDR2 reads YYREEE (reference sequence). The CDR3 nucleotides read TGTGCCAGCAGTCTCCGGGACACTGATGAAAAACTGTTTTTT. Its protein is CASSLRDTDEKLFF.

The genes are TRBV11-2 and TRBJ2-1; perhaps TRBD1 as D (6 bases). The germline V gene has CDR1 SGHAT and CDR2 FQNNGV. V was shortened by 1 base and J by 3 bases, with 19 bases between the two germline ends. The CDR3 has 18 residues. The CDR3 sequence is CASSLVGAGDRFYNEQFF. Written as DNA, the CDR3 is TGTGCCAGCAGCTTAGTGGGGGCAGGGGACCGCTTCTACAATGAGCAGTTCTTC.

This clone appeared a single time. The chain employs TRBV28 and TRBJ2-7, with a possible D match to TRBD2 (6 bases). The CDR3 runs 15 residues. Germline CDR1 and CDR2: MDHEN and SYDVKM. With 7 bases removed from V and 2 bases from J, the gap between germline ends came to 18 bases. CDR3 nucleotide sequence: TGTGCCAGCACCTCATCCGGGCGGGAAGCCTACGAGCAGTACTTC. This codes for CASTSSGREAYEQYF.

This clone showed up just a few times. V gene TRBV20-1 combines with J gene TRBJ2-7; a weak D match, TRBD1 (5 bases). Germline loops: CDR1 DFQATT, CDR2 SNEGSKA (reference sequence). This CDR3 is built from 11 residues. The V gene lost 5 bases and the J gene lost 7 bases, with 12 bases spanning the gap. The CDR3 is CSAGAKSEQYF. CDR3 DNA: TGCAGTGCTGGGGCCAAGAGTGAGCAGTACTTC.

The J gene is TRBJ1-1, the V gene TRBV6-5; 9 bases align to TRBD1. V lost 4 bases and J lost 1; bases outside the gene matches: 4. The CDR3 is made up of 15 amino acids. Per the germline V gene, CDR1 is MNHEY and CDR2 is SVGAGI. CDR3: CASSLSQGANTEAFF. CDR3 DNA sequence: TGTGCCAGCAGTTTATCACAGGGGGCGAACACTGAAGCTTTCTTT.

This chain joins TRBV27 and TRBJ1-5, with D unresolved. Germline V gene lookup returns CDR1 MNHEY and CDR2 SMNVEV (reference sequence). Trimming took 3 bases from V and 0 from J, leaving 9 bases between them. CDR3 length: 15 residues. This CDR3 is CASSFGPGSNQPQHF. In nucleotides, the CDR3 is TGTGCCAGCAGTTTTGGGCCAGGTAGCAATCAGCCCCAGCATTTT.

In this sample, this clone turned up a few times. The genes are TRBV2 and TRBJ2-1; 12 bases are a match to TRBD2. In germline, CDR1 is SNHLY, CDR2 FYNNEI. This CDR3 region has 16 residues. With 5 bases clipped from V and 6 bases from J, the junction kept 8 bases outside the gene matches. Here the CDR3 DNA reads TGTGCCAGCAGTTCTCGACTAGCGGGAGAACTCAATGAGCAGTTCTTC. Amino acid sequence: CASSSRLAGELNEQFF.

This clone was observed a handful of times. This chain links TRBV14 with TRBJ1-1, with D possibly being TRBD1 (5 bases). Germline V CDR1 and CDR2: SGHDN, FVKESK. V was clipped by 3 bases and J by 7 bases, with 15 bases between them. The CDR3 spans 14 residues. The CDR3 region is CASSHRYPGGEAFF. The CDR3 coding sequence is TGTGCCAGCAGCCACCGTTATCCCGGGGGTGAAGCTTTCTTT.